This T cell receptor beta chain was sequenced in a study of OX40 agonist ivuxolimab in advanced cancers. As for the study in general: Earlier treatment with anti-PD-1, anti-PD-L1 or anti-CTLA-4 was permitted, and about 40% had received some.

TCRdb's table, derived via immunoSEQ multiplex PCR, lists solely in-frame clones and lacks some. The table lists around 48,000 clones, 83% of them singletons. The length of the CDR3 is 14 residues. V shed 2 bases and J shed 3 bases, with 10 bases lying between them. Germline values: CDR1 SGHRS, CDR2 YFSETQ. The rearrangement joins TRBV5-1 to TRBJ2-3; D unresolved. Sequenced here: CD4+ or CD8+ T cells sorted from blood, sampled in a trial of the OX40 agonist ivuxolimab. The sequence derives from an adult with an advanced solid tumor such as melanoma, head and neck, liver or kidney cancer. CDR3 protein: CASSFIKQTDTQYF. CDR3 DNA: TGCGCCAGCAGCTTTATCAAACAAACAGATACGCAGTATTTT.